This T cell receptor (beta chain) was captured in a study of human T cells and chemical hapten exposure (dated by TCRdb to 2020 to 2022). Broadly, across the study: For sensitization, 2% DPC in acetone was applied to a 2 cm by 2 cm area of upper inner arm skin. Patients additionally received weekly therapeutic DPC doses to the scalp throughout the approximately 25-week study period. Patch testing was done on the upper back using Finn chambers containing 0.01% DPC, and results were scored after 6 days according to International Contact Dermatitis Research Group standards. The mostly female patient cohort included alopecia areata with under or over 50% scalp involvement, alopecia totalis and alopecia universalis. Libraries were combined into a pool for sequencing, and differences in TCR yield between samples came mainly from small differences in library volumes within the pool. In alopecia patients, the study followed how the peripheral blood TCR repertoire changed in vivo over primary and secondary sensitization to diphenylcyclopropenone (DPC), a hapten. Blood was sampled from patients pre-sensitization (week 0) and at 2, 6 and about 24 weeks after DPC sensitization. For TCR sequencing, blood came from over 25 alopecia patients at anywhere from one to four time points (pre-sensitization, 2, 6 and 24 weeks).

Inclusive of the bounding cysteine and phenylalanine, the CDR3 is 13 residues long. Only the CDR3 portion is preserved as DNA: 39 bases, with reading frame beginning at the first base. The V and J ends are trimmed by 6 bases and 4 bases, leaving 12 bases between them. This clonotype was detected a few times. Its antigen is unknown. Base qualities are not provided; no much larger clone lies one nucleotide away. Study-wide conclusions, independent of this receptor: Expanded TCRs formed significantly more large CDR3 similarity clusters than pre-sensitization or healthy control sets, consistent with antigen-driven responses. After repeated subsampling, changes were observed in the strength of the expansion versus patch-test correlation and in the threshold at which the correlation became significant. Alopecia, a presumed autoimmune disease, was present in all patients, so the immune response of the patients might differ from that of healthy individuals. DPC sensitization did not change the number of TCRs with a frequency above 1 in 1000, and there was no evidence of changes in global repertoire structure. A positive correlation was found between the number of PT1 expanded TCRs and patch test score, with significance reached at thresholds 8, 16 and 32 but not 4.

The method was RACE. Sequencing was performed on a NextSeq 500. Library preparation attached unique molecular identifiers to individual cDNA molecules for quantitative, reproducible TCR counting. For every blood RNA sample, sequencing covered both the TCR alpha and TCR beta chains. The source study handled its data this way. Samples had a median of about 90,000 TCRs, with a range from about 23,224 to 750,000. V, J and CDR3 annotation of the TCR reads was carried out using the Decombinator software suite. For PS versus PT1 abundance plots, all samples were subsampled to the same number of TCRs (28,000). TCRs were defined as expanded if absent before sensitization and observed at least eight times at the 2-week time point. The raw public data were reprocessed by TCRdb itself: fastp quality trimming at Q25, MiXCR clonotype calling, in-frame beta chains only. Rows are combined by CDR3 protein, so each entry shows the most common genes and DNA. The V and J calls and clone size are TCRdb's, not the authors'. In this sample the table shows 95,000 to 130,000 distinct CDR3 sequences, 9.5% to 13% of which occur a single time. The top ten clonotypes cover 1.2% to 1.5% of the sample.

In the paper's terms, the time point label means: patch test 1, 2 weeks after DPC sensitization. The sample's treatment or condition label is to be understood as: therapeutic diphenylcyclopropenone sensitization with weekly scalp DPC. Blood at each patch-test visit was drawn before the patch test was applied. Patients were considered eligible if aged 18 to 70, diagnosed with alopecia and deemed suitable for DPC therapy, and patients were excluded if pregnant. Total RNA was isolated from unfractionated whole blood collected in Tempus Blood RNA tubes. The clonotype originates from a woman between 45 and 65 years old with alopecia areata. Some clones in this sample may be carry-over from other donors' samples. The rearrangement combines TRBV12-3 or TRBV12-4 with TRBJ1-1, with the D gene call left open. The sequences come from whole blood, collected in connection with sensitization to the hapten diphenylcyclopropenone (DPC). CDR3 reads: CASRSQGRTEAFF. The nucleotides are TGTGCCAGCAGGAGTCAAGGTCGCACTGAAGCTTTCTTT.